This TCR beta chain derives from a study of blood T cell repertoires in COVID-19. Study information: Nucleic acid was either cDNA or gDNA, and it came from T cells, B-cell-depleted T cells, or PBMCs.

TCRdb's table, derived via immunoSEQ multiplex PCR, lists solely in-frame clones and lacks some. Of some 180,000 clones detected, over 80% appear once; the ten largest clones hold about 6.7%. From germline, CDR1 is MRHNA and CDR2 SNTAGT. The CDR3 is 14 amino acids. V was clipped by 0 bases and J by 2 bases, with 6 bases between them. This receptor was taken from a woman aged 40 to 50 with COVID-19, enrolled during active disease. Sequencing was done on a sample of peripheral blood. The V gene is TRBV6-4, the J gene TRBJ2-3, with D perhaps TRBD2 (5 bases). In DNA, the CDR3 is TGTGCCAGCAGTGACTCGGGAGACACAGATACGCAGTATTTT. Protein: CASSDSGDTDTQYF.